This T cell receptor beta chain was retrieved from a study of cytomegalovirus exposure and HLA in healthy donors. Looked up from germline, CDR1 is SGHVS and CDR2 is FQNEAQ. The CDR3 runs 15 residues. The ends were cut back, 3 bases at V and 2 bases at J, with 10 bases in the middle. This clone was observed a few times. PCR involved 60 Vbeta and 13 Jbeta primers. Measured with immunoSEQ multiplex PCR; TCRdb has only the in-frame clones, and not every one. The sample lists 87,000 or so clones; 7.6% were seen once. The sequenced material came from PBMCs. The receptor was derived from a man aged 50 to 59 in good health and CMV-seronegative. The chain joins TRBV7-8 to TRBJ2-2, with D possibly being TRBD1 (5 bases). CDR3 DNA sequence: TGTGCCAGCAGCTTCGCAGGGTCAAACACCGGGGAGCTGTTTTTT. It specifies CASSFAGSNTGELFF.